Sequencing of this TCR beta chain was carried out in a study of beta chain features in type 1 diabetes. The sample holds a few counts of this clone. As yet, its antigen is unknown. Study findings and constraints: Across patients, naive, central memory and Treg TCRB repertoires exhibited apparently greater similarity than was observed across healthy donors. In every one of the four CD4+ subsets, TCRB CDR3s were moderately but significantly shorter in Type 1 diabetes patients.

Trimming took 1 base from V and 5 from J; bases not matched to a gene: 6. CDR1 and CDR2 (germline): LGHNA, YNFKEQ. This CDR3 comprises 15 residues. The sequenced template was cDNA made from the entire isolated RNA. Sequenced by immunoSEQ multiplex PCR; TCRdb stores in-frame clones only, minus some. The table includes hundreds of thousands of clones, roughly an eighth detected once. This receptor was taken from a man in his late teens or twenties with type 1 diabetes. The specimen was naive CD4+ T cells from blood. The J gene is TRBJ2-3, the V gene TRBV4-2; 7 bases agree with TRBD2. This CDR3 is CASSQGGDYGDTQYF. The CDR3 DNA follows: TGTGCCAGCAGCCAAGGGGGGGACTATGGAGATACGCAGTATTTT.